Sequencing of this T cell receptor (beta chain) was carried out in a study of T-cell memory formation after mild COVID-19 (dated by TCRdb to the early 2020s). General notes on the study: TCR sequence clusters from the two donors were found to be largely donor specific. T-cell clones expanding and contracting after mild COVID-19 in two donors were tracked by longitudinal TCRalpha and TCRbeta repertoire sequencing. The cohort comprised two young, previously healthy adult volunteers, one female and one male.

Overall study results and their limits: Contracting CD4+ clones turned up mainly in the CM and EM memory subsets, whereas EMRA was where CD8+ clones were enriched. Whether the second-wave clones peaking on day 37 were SARS-CoV-2 specific was not confirmed. The detection of some responding clones in pre-infection memory suggests that pre-existing cross-reactive memory T cells joined the SARS-CoV-2 response. Clones that contracted from day 15 to 85 showed balanced CD4/CD8 phenotypes, whereas a second wave of clones that expanded from day 15 to 37 leaned towards CD4+. Only two mild cases were covered in the study, and larger cohorts including severe cases with pre-infection samples were considered necessary.

TCRdb shows the sequencer as Illumina NovaSeq 6000. TCRalpha and TCRbeta cDNA libraries were built by 5'RACE with constant-segment primers, adding sample barcodes and unique molecular identifiers. RNA was extracted from every sample with Trizol reagent. Library amplification was performed in two PCR steps, and a second sample barcode and Illumina TruSeq adapters were introduced in the second step. Sequencing of the libraries was done on an Illumina NovaSeq, producing 2 x 150 bp paired-end reads. Concerning the study's data processing: With migec v1.2.7, reads were demultiplexed and then collapsed into UMI-guided consensus sequences. Using mixcr v2.1.11, UMI consensuses were aligned to TRA and TRB V and J templates and then assembled into clonotypes. A clonotype was counted as expanded or contracted only when both edgeR and NoisET called the clonotype significant, with the noise models trained on biological replicates. For edgeR calls, the cutoffs were a false discovery rate-adjusted p below 0.01 and a log2 fold-change threshold of 1. PCA with hierarchical clustering of max-normalized trajectories of the 1000 most abundant clonotypes was used as exploratory dynamics analysis. Separately sequenced CD4+ and CD8+ repertoires were used to assign the CD4 or CD8 phenotype of responding clones. The raw public data were reprocessed by TCRdb itself: fastp quality trimming at Q25, MiXCR clonotype calling, in-frame beta chains only. Entries are consolidated by CDR3 protein sequence, retaining the most common genes and DNA. The V and J calls and clone size are TCRdb's, not the authors'. Recorded for this sample are 550,000 to 700,000 distinct CDR3 sequences; more than 15% of them occurred a single time. 12% of the sample lies in the top ten.

PBMCs were isolated by Ficoll-Paque density gradient centrifugation. This clonotype was counted at least ten times. Its antigen remains unidentified. Per-nucleotide qualities are absent, and no much larger clonotype sits a single base away. The CDR3 has 13 amino acids, counting the end cysteine and phenylalanine. The retained sequence is limited to the CDR3, 39 bases, with the frame set at the first base. Per the germline V gene (reference sequence), SEHNR is the CDR1 and FQNEAQ is the CDR2. V is cut by 1 base and J by 0 bases, and the space between the germline ends is 4 bases. The sequence is built from TRBV7-9 and TRBJ2-7, with no reliable assignment of the D segment. This TCR was sampled from an adult woman who had mild COVID-19 (a few samples of this study predate the infection). The sample titles of this study are shuffled in the database, so cell type and time point are left out; the donor was told from shared clones. The specimen was PBMCs or a T cell subset sorted from them (not recorded which). The nucleotides read TGTGCCAGCAGCTTAGTGAACTCCTACGAGCAGTACTTC. Translated, it gives CASSLVNSYEQYF.